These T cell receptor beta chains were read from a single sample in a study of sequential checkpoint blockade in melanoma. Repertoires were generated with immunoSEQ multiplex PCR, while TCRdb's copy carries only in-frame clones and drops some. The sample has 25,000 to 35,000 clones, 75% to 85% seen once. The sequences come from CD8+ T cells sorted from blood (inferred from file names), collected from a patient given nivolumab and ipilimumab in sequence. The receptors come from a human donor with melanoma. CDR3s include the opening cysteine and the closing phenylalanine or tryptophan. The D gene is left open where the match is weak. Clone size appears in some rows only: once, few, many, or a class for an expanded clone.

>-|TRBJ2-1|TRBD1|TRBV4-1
CASSHDDGTESYNEQFF
TGCGCCAGCAGCCACGACGACGGGACAGAATCCTACAATGAGCAGTTCTTC
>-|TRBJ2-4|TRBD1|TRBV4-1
CASSQGQGGIQYF
TGCGCCAGCAGCCAAGGACAGGGGGGGATTCAGTACTTC
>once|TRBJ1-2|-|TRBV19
CASSVRGRDYGYTF
TGTGCCAGTAGTGTTAGGGGCAGAGACTATGGCTACACCTTC
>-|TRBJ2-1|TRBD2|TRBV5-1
CASSLYTGGYNEQFF
TGCGCCAGCAGCTTGTATACGGGAGGGTACAATGAGCAGTTCTTC
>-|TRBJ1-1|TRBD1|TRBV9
CASRPPTGPAEAFF
TGTGCCAGCAGGCCACCGACAGGGCCGGCTGAAGCTTTCTTT
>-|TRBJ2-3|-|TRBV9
CASSAGTLGGDTQYF
TGTGCCAGCAGTGCCGGGACTTTGGGCGGGGATACGCAGTATTTT
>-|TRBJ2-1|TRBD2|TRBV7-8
CASSFRLAGGQYNEQFF
TGTGCCAGCAGCTTCCGTTTAGCGGGAGGCCAATACAATGAGCAGTTCTTC
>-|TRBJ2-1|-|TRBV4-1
CASSQELAQANEQFF
TGCGCCAGCAGCCAAGAGCTAGCTCAAGCCAATGAGCAGTTCTTC
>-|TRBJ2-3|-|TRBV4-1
CASSPSRDTQYF
TGCGCCAGCAGCCCTAGCAGGGATACGCAGTATTTT
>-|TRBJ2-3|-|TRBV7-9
CASSPDRMADTQYF
TGTGCCAGCAGCCCCGACAGGATGGCAGATACGCAGTATTTT
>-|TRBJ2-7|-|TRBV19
CATSPFSSSYEQYF
TGTGCCACCTCCCCCTTTTCCAGCTCCTACGAGCAGTACTTC
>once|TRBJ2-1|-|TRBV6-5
CASSPADSYNEQFF
TGTGCCAGCAGCCCAGCGGATTCCTACAATGAGCAGTTCTTC
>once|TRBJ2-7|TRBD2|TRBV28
CASSLFLAGGISYEQYF
TGTGCCAGCAGTTTATTCCTAGCGGGAGGGATCTCCTACGAGCAGTACTTC
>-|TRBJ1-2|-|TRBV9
CASSPDSGRSYGYTF
TGTGCCAGCAGCCCTGATAGCGGTCGTTCCTATGGCTACACCTTC
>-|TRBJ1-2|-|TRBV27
CASSLLAGSNYGYTF
TGTGCCAGCAGTTTATTAGCAGGGTCTAACTATGGCTACACCTTC
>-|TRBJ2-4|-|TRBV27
CASSLSRGNIQYF
TGTGCCAGCAGTTTATCAAGGGGGAACATTCAGTACTTC
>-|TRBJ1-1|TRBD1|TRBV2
CASSEPPRGSPTEAFF
TGTGCCAGCAGTGAACCCCCCAGGGGGAGCCCCACTGAAGCTTTCTTT
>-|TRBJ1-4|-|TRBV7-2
CASSLGLGEKLFF
TGTGCCAGCAGCTTAGGACTGGGTGAAAAACTGTTTTTT
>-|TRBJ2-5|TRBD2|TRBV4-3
CASSQRAGGQETQYF
TGCGCCAGCAGCCAGAGAGCGGGGGGGCAGGAGACCCAGTACTTC
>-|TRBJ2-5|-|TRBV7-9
CASSLESQETQYF
TGTGCCAGCAGCTTAGAGAGTCAAGAGACCCAGTACTTC
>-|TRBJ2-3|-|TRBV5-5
CASSTTPADTQYF
TGTGCCAGCAGCACGACACCGGCAGATACGCAGTATTTT
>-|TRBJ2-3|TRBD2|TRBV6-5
CASSYLAEGTDTQYF
TGTGCCAGCAGTTACCTAGCGGAGGGCACAGATACGCAGTATTTT
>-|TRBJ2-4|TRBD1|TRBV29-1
CSVEGNDRARVQYF
TGCAGCGTTGAAGGCAATGACAGGGCCCGGGTTCAGTACTTC
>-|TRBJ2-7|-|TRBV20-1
CSARKGAEQYF
TGCAGTGCTAGAAAGGGAGCCGAGCAGTACTTC
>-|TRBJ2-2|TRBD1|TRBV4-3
CASSQSGTVNTGELFF
TGCGCCAGCAGCCAATCCGGGACAGTGAACACCGGGGAGCTGTTTTTT
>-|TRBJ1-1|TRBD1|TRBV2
CASRGTYRGGDTEAFF
TGTGCCAGCAGAGGGACCTACAGGGGAGGCGACACTGAAGCTTTCTTT
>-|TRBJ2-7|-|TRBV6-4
CASSVLAGSYEQYF
TGTGCCAGCAGTGTTCTAGCTGGTTCCTACGAGCAGTACTTC
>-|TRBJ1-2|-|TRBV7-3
CASSLTGGKGGYTF
TGTGCCAGCAGCTTAACCGGGGGGAAGGGAGGCTACACCTTC
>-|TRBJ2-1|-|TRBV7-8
CASSLGGAGNEQFF
TGTGCCAGCAGCTTAGGGGGCGCCGGCAATGAGCAGTTCTTC
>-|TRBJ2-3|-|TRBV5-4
CASTNRERLEKDTQYF
TGTGCCAGCACCAATCGAGAGCGGTTGGAAAAGGATACGCAGTATTTT
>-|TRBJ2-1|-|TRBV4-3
CASSQDLRRARSYNEQFF
TGCGCCAGCAGCCAAGATTTGCGGCGAGCCCGCTCCTACAATGAGCAGTTCTTC
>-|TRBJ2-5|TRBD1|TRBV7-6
CASSSPETGSQETQYF
TGTGCCAGCAGCTCGCCCGAGACAGGGTCCCAAGAGACCCAGTACTTC
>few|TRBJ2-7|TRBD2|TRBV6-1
CASSATSGRAREQYF
TGTGCCAGCAGTGCGACTAGCGGGAGGGCTCGTGAGCAGTACTTC
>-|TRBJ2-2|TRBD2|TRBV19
CASSWASGTGELFF
TGTGCCAGTAGTTGGGCTAGCGGGACCGGGGAGCTGTTTTTT
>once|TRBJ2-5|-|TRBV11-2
CASSWLARGQETQYF
TGTGCCAGCAGCTGGTTAGCAAGGGGCCAAGAGACCCAGTACTTC
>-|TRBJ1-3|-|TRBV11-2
CASSSPPGSGNTIYF
TGTGCCAGCAGCTCACCCCCCGGCTCTGGAAACACCATATATTTT
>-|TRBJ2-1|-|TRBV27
CASSLGGGGTEQFF
TGTGCCAGCAGTTTAGGGGGCGGGGGCACTGAGCAGTTCTTC
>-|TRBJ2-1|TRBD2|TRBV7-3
CASSSSGGGNEQFF
TGTGCCAGCAGCTCTAGCGGGGGGGGGAATGAGCAGTTCTTC
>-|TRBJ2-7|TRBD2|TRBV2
CASSEGAGGRSYEQYF
TGTGCCAGCAGTGAGGGGGCGGGGGGGCGCTCCTACGAGCAGTACTTC
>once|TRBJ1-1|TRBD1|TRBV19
CASRDRGTEAFF
TGTGCCAGTAGAGACAGGGGAACTGAAGCTTTCTTT
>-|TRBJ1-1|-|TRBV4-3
CASSQDRGGGTEAFF
TGCGCCAGCAGCCAAGATCGGGGGGGCGGCACTGAAGCTTTCTTT
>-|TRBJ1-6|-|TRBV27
CASSLRGRYSPLHF
TGTGCCAGCAGTTTGCGGGGGCGCTATTCACCCCTCCACTTT
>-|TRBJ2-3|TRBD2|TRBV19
CASSPEVSPSGRRNTQYF
TGTGCCAGTAGTCCAGAGGTCAGTCCTAGCGGGAGACGAAATACGCAGTATTTT
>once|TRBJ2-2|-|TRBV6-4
CASSPTVMNTGELFF
TGTGCCAGCAGTCCGACAGTCATGAACACCGGGGAGCTGTTTTTT
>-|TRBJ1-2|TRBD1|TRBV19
CASSGTGVGYTF
TGTGCCAGTAGCGGGACAGGGGTTGGCTACACCTTC
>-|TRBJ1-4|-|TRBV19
CASSTLGGGVFEKLFF
TGTGCCAGTAGTACCTTAGGCGGGGGCGTATTTGAAAAACTGTTTTTT
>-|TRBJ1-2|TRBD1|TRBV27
CASSLKAQGARGYTF
TGTGCCAGCAGTTTAAAGGCGCAGGGGGCGCGGGGCTACACCTTC
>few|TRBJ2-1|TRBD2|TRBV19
CASRPGLALYNEQFF
TGTGCCAGTAGACCGGGACTAGCGTTATACAATGAGCAGTTCTTC